One and the same sample provided the 29 T cell receptor beta chains below, sequenced in a study of shared clonotypes between healthy human individuals (dated by TCRdb to the early 2020s). Library preparation used the immunoSEQ multiplex PCR assay. TCRdb stores this immuneACCESS table with in-frame sequences only. Part of the clones is absent; in the studies checked, under half of the shortfall reflects unresolved V genes, and no reason is known for the rest. A total of about 1.1 million clones appear in this sample, around three quarters of them only once. Of the sample, roughly 0.56% is held by the ten largest clones. Sequencing was carried out using memory CD4+ T cells from PBMCs. The cell subset or site label corresponds to: CD45RA-negative fraction. The receptor source for this set is a man between 18 and 35 years old in good health. Some clones in this sample may be carry-over from other donors' samples.

This clone was detected many times. Other DNA sequences in this specimen translate into the identical CDR3. V usage is TRBV5-4 and J usage is TRBJ2-7; D is undetermined. Germline lookup yields CDR1 SGHNT and CDR2 YYREEE (reference sequence). V lost 3 bases, J lost 0 bases, and 16 bases lay in between. There are 16 residues in the CDR3. The CDR3 nucleotides are TGTGCCAGCAGCTGGGGATCAAGAAGTAACTCCTACGAGCAGTACTTC. Amino acid sequence: CASSWGSRSNSYEQYF.

V is TRBV7-2 and J is TRBJ2-2; D gene uncertain. CDR3 length: 14 amino acids. Trimming shortened V by 5 bases and J by 5 bases, and 12 bases separated the two germline ends. Germline V gives CDR1 SGHTA, CDR2 FQGNSA. CDR3 bases: TGTGCCAGCAGCCAAAAACATGGAACCGGGGAGCTGTTTTTT. It specifies CASSQKHGTGELFF.

With regard to this clone: The same CDR3 can be traced to other DNA sequences in this sample. The rearrangement links TRBV6-1 to TRBJ2-3, with 10 nucleotides matching TRBD1. Germline V gives CDR1 MNHNS, CDR2 SASEGT. The CDR3 covers 14 residues. J lost 3 bases, V lost 3 bases, and 0 bases had no gene match. The CDR3, as DNA: TGTGCCAGCAGTGAGGGACAGGGGACAGATACGCAGTATTTT. Translation gives CASSEGQGTDTQYF.

The chain combines TRBV7-2 with TRBJ1-5; no definite D call. The CDR3 is 15 residues long. CDR1 is SGHTA, CDR2 FQGNSA, per germline. Trimming left V 1 base short and J 0 bases short, with 7 bases between. The CDR3 nucleotides read TGTGCCAGCAGCTTAGGGTCCAATAGCAATCAGCCCCAGCATTTT. Protein product: CASSLGSNSNQPQHF. The whole variable domain, remainder taken from reference TRBV7-2 and TRBJ1-5, is GAGVSQSPSNKVTEKGKDVELRCDPISGHTALYWYRQSLGQGLEFLIYFQGNSAPDKSGLPSDRFSAERTGGSVSTLTIQRTQQEDSAVYLCASSLGSNSNQPQHFGDGTRLSIL.

This clone was counted a single time. The J gene is TRBJ2-3, the V gene TRBV7-2; D might be TRBD2 (5 bases). Trimming removed 1 base from V and 4 bases from J, with 9 bases in between. Per germline, CDR1 SGHTA and CDR2 FQGNSA. This CDR3 has 14 amino acids. The CDR3: CASSLDWGADTQYF. DNA for the CDR3: TGTGCCAGCAGCTTAGATTGGGGAGCAGATACGCAGTATTTT.

This chain uses TRBV11-3 with TRBJ1-1; D not resolved. CDR1 is SGHNT and CDR2 is YENEEA in the germline V gene. CDR3 length: 13 residues. The germline V and J ends were trimmed by 1 base and 3 bases, with 6 bases remaining between them. CDR3 in amino acids: CASSLGPHTEAFF. DNA for the CDR3: TGTGCCAGCAGCTTAGGGCCCCACACTGAAGCTTTCTTT.

The genes are TRBV10-2 and TRBJ2-1, with 10 positions matching TRBD2. The CDR3 has 15 residues. Looked up from germline, CDR1 is WSHSY and CDR2 is SAAADI. V dropped 6 bases and J dropped 8; count of bases not matched to a gene: 10. The CDR3 loop reads CASRDSSGSFDEQFF. CDR3 DNA: TGCGCCAGCAGGGATTCTAGCGGGAGCTTCGATGAGCAGTTCTTC.

This chain connects TRBV7-7 to TRBJ2-2; D may be TRBD2 (6 bases). The CDR3 spans 15 residues. Trimming cost V 6 bases and J 2 bases, with 13 bases left between them. Germline V gene data show CDR1 as SSHAT and CDR2 as FNYEAQ (reference sequence). CDR3 amino acids: CASSIGDSNTGELFF. CDR3 bases: TGTGCCAGCAGTATTGGGGACTCCAACACCGGGGAGCTGTTTTTT.

This rearrangement joins TRBV5-1 to TRBJ2-2; D not certain. Germline V gene lookup returns CDR1 SGHRS and CDR2 YFSETQ. The CDR3 extends over 13 amino acids. The V and J ends lost 5 bases and 0 bases respectively, with 5 bases between them. DNA of the CDR3: TGCGCCAGCAGTACAGCGAACACCGGGGAGCTGTTTTTT. Translation: CASSTANTGELFF.

This rearrangement joins TRBV15 to TRBJ2-5; tentatively, D is TRBD1 (5 bases). V lost 5 bases and J lost 4, with 26 bases in between. In germline, CDR1 is LNHNV, CDR2 YYDKDF (reference sequence). The CDR3 has 18 amino acids. The CDR3 sequence is CATSAQPGASTARETQYF. The CDR3 bases are TGTGCCACCAGCGCACAGCCTGGGGCGAGCACGGCCCGAGAGACCCAGTACTTC.

This chain joins TRBV18 and TRBJ2-3, with 7 bases aligning to TRBD1. Per germline, CDR1 KGHSH and CDR2 LQKENI. V dropped 3 bases and J dropped 6; count of bases not matched to a gene: 3. This CDR3 region has 13 residues. CDR3 in DNA: TGTGCCAGCTCACCCGAGGACAGGGATACGCAGTATTTT. As protein: CASSPEDRDTQYF.

The CDR3 DNA is TGCGCCAGCAGCTCGACAGGAGGCTACACCTTC. Residues: CASSSTGGYTF. The chain combines TRBV5-1 with TRBJ1-2, with D tentatively TRBD1 (6 bases). The CDR3 is 11 residues long. The V gene lost 3 bases and the J gene lost 8 bases, with 8 bases spanning the gap. The V gene's germline CDR1 is SGHRS and CDR2 YFSETQ. The full variable domain, completed using reference TRBV5-1 and TRBJ1-2, is KAGVTQTPRYLIKTRGQQVTLSCSPISGHRSVSWYQQTPGQGLQFLFEYFSETQRNKGNFPGRFSGRQFSNSRSEMNVSTLELGDSALYLCASSSTGGYTFGSGTRLTVV.

The J gene is TRBJ1-2, the V gene TRBV19; tentative D call: TRBD1 (6 bases). The germline V gene has CDR1 LNHDA and CDR2 SQIVND (reference sequence). V was clipped by 5 bases and J by 14 bases, with 27 bases between them. The CDR3 sequence is 15 residues long. The CDR3 region has the DNA TGTGCCAGTAGTCTAACCGACAGAGCCGTAGGGGGTCGGACCTTC. As protein: CASSLTDRAVGGRTF.

The J gene is TRBJ2-1, the V gene TRBV14; possibly TRBD2 for D (5 bases). Deletions cut 0 bases from V and 6 bases from J, with 15 bases between. Germline V CDR1 and CDR2: SGHDN, FVKESK. This CDR3 spans 16 amino acids. This CDR3 reads CASSQDLIGRGNEQFF. In DNA, the CDR3 is TGTGCCAGCAGCCAAGATCTTATAGGTCGGGGCAATGAGCAGTTCTTC.

The V call is TRBV27, the J call TRBJ2-1; D gene uncertain. The germline gives CDR1 MNHEY, CDR2 SMNVEV (reference sequence). V lost 6 bases, J lost 5 bases, and 14 bases lay in between. CDR3 length: 14 amino acids. The CDR3 protein is CASSRRAYNNEQFF. CDR3 sequence (DNA): TGTGCCAGCAGCCGCCGGGCCTATAACAATGAGCAGTTCTTC.

V and J are TRBV7-9 and TRBJ1-4; maybe TRBD1 (6 bases). CDR1 and CDR2 from the germline V gene are SEHNR and FQNEAQ (reference sequence). The CDR3 contains 14 residues. V dropped 2 bases and J dropped 8 bases, with 12 bases sitting between them. CDR3: CASSLLAGDEKLFF. The CDR3 DNA sequence: TGTGCCAGCAGCTTATTAGCAGGGGACGAAAAACTGTTTTTT.

This sequence joins TRBV5-5 and TRBJ1-5, with TRBD1 matching 7 bases. J was trimmed by 3 bases and V by 3 bases; bases with no gene match: 3. Germline loops: CDR1 SGHKS, CDR2 YYEKEE (reference sequence). The CDR3 extends over 14 amino acids. The CDR3 coding sequence is TGTGCCAGCAGCTGGGGACAGAACAATCAGCCCCAGCATTTT. Translating it yields CASSWGQNNQPQHF.

The chain uses TRBV29-1 and TRBJ1-5, with 7 bases lining up with TRBD1. CDR1 and CDR2 from the germline V gene are SQVTM and ANQGSEA. J lost 6 bases, V lost 6 bases, and 8 bases had no gene match. This CDR3 has 13 amino acids. CDR3 in amino acids: CSVRQGFSQPQHF. The CDR3 nucleotides read TGCAGCGTCCGACAGGGCTTTAGTCAGCCCCAGCATTTT.

The rearrangement uses TRBV20-1 and TRBJ2-1; no clear D gene. Per the germline V gene, CDR1 is DFQATT and CDR2 is SNEGSKA (reference sequence). The germline V and J ends were trimmed by 5 bases and 6 bases, with 8 bases remaining between them. This CDR3 region has 11 residues. CDR3 sequence reads: CSAPRLNEQFF. The CDR3 DNA reads TGCAGTGCTCCCCGCCTCAATGAGCAGTTCTTC.

To note about this clone: The identical CDR3 is also encoded by other nucleotide sequences in the sample. V gene TRBV9 combines with J gene TRBJ2-3; D not resolved. V lost 0 bases, J lost 5 bases, and 4 bases lay in between. The germline V gene encodes CDR1 SGDLS and CDR2 YYNGEE. The CDR3 contains 12 residues. CDR3 coding DNA: TGTGCCAGCAGCGTAGCACAAGATACGCAGTATTTT. This encodes CASSVAQDTQYF.

The rearrangement links TRBV5-4 to TRBJ2-5; TRBD1 aligns across 8 bases. The CDR3 totals 16 residues. V was pared by 0 bases and J by 4 bases, with 8 bases of the junction left unmatched. The germline gives CDR1 SGHNT, CDR2 YYREEE (reference sequence). The CDR3 sequence is CASSLGSGGLGETQYF. The CDR3 bases are TGTGCCAGCAGCTTGGGATCAGGGGGCTTGGGAGAGACCCAGTACTTC.

This CDR3 reads CASSLNTGHTEAFF. Written as DNA, the CDR3 is TGTGCCAGCAGCTTAAACACAGGGCACACTGAAGCTTTCTTT. The chain couples TRBV7-9 to TRBJ1-1; the D gene is possibly TRBD1 (6 bases). Germline CDR1 and CDR2: SEHNR and FQNEAQ (reference sequence). This CDR3 is 14 amino acids long. Trimming took 2 bases from V and 3 from J, leaving 10 bases between them.

This clone has ten or more counts. The chain has TRBV7-6 and TRBJ1-2; TRBD1 might be the D (6 bases). Trimming shortened V by 5 bases and J by 4 bases, and 14 bases separated the two germline ends. Germline V lookup: CDR1 SGHVS, CDR2 FNYEAQ. The CDR3 loop spans 14 amino acids. CDR3 amino acids: CASSPPGGSYGYTF. DNA for the CDR3: TGTGCCAGCAGCCCCCCGGGGGGCAGCTATGGCTACACCTTC.

The rearrangement links TRBV29-1 to TRBJ2-1; the match to TRBD1 covers 10 bases. V was pared by 7 bases and J by 7 bases, with 4 bases of the junction left unmatched. Germline V gene lookup returns CDR1 SQVTM and CDR2 ANQGSEA. CDR3 length: 12 amino acids. In DNA, the CDR3 is TGCAGCGCGGGACAGGGGCAGAATGAGCAGTTCTTC. It translates to CSAGQGQNEQFF.

This clone was seen only once. The V and J genes are TRBV6-1 and TRBJ1-4; D may be TRBD1 (6 bases). CDR3 size: 15 residues. V lost 8 bases and J 7 bases, leaving 20 bases between the germline ends. Germline loops: CDR1 MNHNS, CDR2 SASEGT. CDR3 sequence reads: CASSRGAAVSEKLFF. As DNA, the CDR3 is TGTGCCAGCTCTCGGGGGGCAGCCGTCTCTGAAAAACTGTTTTTT.

V gene TRBV11-2 combines with J gene TRBJ2-5; 8 nucleotides line up with TRBD2. The CDR3 runs 17 residues. After removal of 1 base from V and 5 bases from J, the junction contained 12 bases not matched to a gene. The V gene's germline CDR1 is SGHAT and CDR2 FQNNGV. CDR3 in amino acids: CASSLAGGASDRETQYF. Here the CDR3 DNA reads TGTGCCAGCAGCTTAGCGGGGGGGGCTAGCGATCGGGAGACCCAGTACTTC. The variable domain in full, with the rest retrieved from reference TRBV11-2 and TRBJ2-5, is EAGVAQSPRYKIIEKRQSVAFWCNPISGHATLYWYQQILGQGPKLLIQFQNNGVVDDSQLPKDRFSAERLKGVDSTLKIQPAKLEDSAVYLCASSLAGGASDRETQYFGPGTRLLVL.

The rearrangement uses TRBV6-5 and TRBJ1-4; D perhaps matches TRBD1 (5 bases). Germline-derived CDR1 and CDR2 are MNHEY and SVGAGI. The V and J ends lost 6 bases and 8 bases respectively, with 16 bases between them. The CDR3 length is 14 residues. The CDR3 spells CASSPGGVGEKLFF. In DNA form, the CDR3 reads TGTGCCAGCAGCCCTGGAGGGGTTGGGGAAAAACTGTTTTTT.

Ten or more counts support this clone. One junction end does not reproduce the germline sequence, and a read error may be involved. The chain employs TRBV5-1 and TRBJ2-1, with TRBD1 identical over 9 bases. Germline lookup yields CDR1 SGHRS and CDR2 YFSETQ. The CDR3 runs 15 residues. CDR3 residues: CASSTGQGPYDEQFF. CDR3 DNA: TGCGCCAGCAGCACGGGACAGGGTCCCTACGATGAGCAGTTCTTC.

The chain has TRBV5-8 and TRBJ2-5; D gene ambiguous. V shed 7 bases and J shed 5 bases, with 21 bases lying between them. The germline gives CDR1 SGHTS, CDR2 YDEGEE. This CDR3 is 15 amino acids long. CDR3: CASPIRSPRRETQYF. In DNA, the CDR3 is TGTGCCAGCCCAATACGTTCACCCCGGCGGGAGACCCAGTACTTC.